The clone carrying this TCR beta chain showed up just once. The data belong to a study of blood T cell repertoires in COVID-19. The overall study: The samples span acute and convalescent COVID-19 from the United States, Italy and Spain. Sources were T cells, B-cell-depleted T cells, or PBMCs; the material itself was cDNA or gDNA.

Trimming left V 5 bases short and J 3 bases short, with 23 bases between. The CDR3 is 17 amino acids. Looked up from germline, CDR1 is SGHVS and CDR2 is FQNEAQ. Per the study methods: Reference gene primers were amplified, and this amplification served to estimate nucleated cell counts. Profiled with immunoSEQ multiplex PCR; TCRdb holds only in-frame clones, not every one. From that table come the V and J calls and clone size; the DNA was used to work out D and trimming. The data show about 240,000 clones, 80% to 85% seen once. The receptor was isolated from a woman between 55 and 75 years old with active or convalescent COVID-19. The sequenced material came from peripheral blood. The chain has TRBV7-8 and TRBJ2-7; D perhaps matches TRBD1 (6 bases). CDR3 DNA sequence: TGTGCCAGCAGCGTGGCGGGTGTGGCAGGGGTGATCTACGAGCAGTACTTC. It is translated as CASSVAGVAGVIYEQYF. The full variable domain, rest sourced from reference TRBV7-8 and TRBJ2-7, is GAGVSQSPRYKVAKRGQDVALRCDPISGHVSLFWYQQALGQGPEFLTYFQNEAQLDKSGLPSDRFFAERPEGSVSTLKIQRTQQEDSAVYLCASSVAGVAGVIYEQYFGPGTRLTVT.